These 17 T cell receptor beta chains were sequenced from one sample in a study of shared clonotypes between healthy human individuals. The method was immunoSEQ multiplex PCR; TCRdb's version includes in-frame clones alone and lacks a portion of them. Seen here are about 2 million clones, 95% observed once, and the top ten hold roughly 0.13%. Sequenced material: naive CD4+ T cells sorted from blood. Noted subset: CD45RA+ positively selected. These receptor sequences come from a man younger than 35 in good health.

The chain is built from TRBV10-3 and TRBJ2-1; no firm D call. The length of the CDR3 is 15 residues. The germline gives CDR1 ENHRY, CDR2 SYGVKD. The germline V and J ends were trimmed by 0 bases and 1 base, with 7 bases remaining between them. The chain's CDR3 is CAISESSQSYNEQFF. CDR3 nucleotides: TGTGCCATCAGTGAGTCTTCCCAGTCCTACAATGAGCAGTTCTTC.

V and J are TRBV27 and TRBJ1-5; the D gene is possibly TRBD1 (6 bases). The CDR3 totals 13 residues. Deletions cut 3 bases from V and 11 bases from J, with 14 bases between. Looked up from germline, CDR1 is MNHEY and CDR2 is SMNVEV (reference sequence). The CDR3 protein is CASSFGTRQTQHF. CDR3 coding DNA: TGTGCCAGCAGTTTCGGGACACGACAGACCCAGCATTTT.

The V call is TRBV19, the J call TRBJ2-7; D possibly corresponds to TRBD2 (6 bases). From germline, CDR1 is LNHDA and CDR2 SQIVND (reference sequence). The germline V and J ends were trimmed by 4 bases and 3 bases, with 10 bases remaining between them. The CDR3 is made up of 13 amino acids. The DNA for the CDR3 is TGTGCCAGTAGTAGGGAGGTCTTCTACGAGCAGTACTTC. Its protein is CASSREVFYEQYF.

The chain employs TRBV4-3 and TRBJ2-1; D is undetermined. The germline V gene encodes CDR1 LGHNA and CDR2 YSLEER. The CDR3 is made up of 14 amino acids. V lost 0 bases to trimming and J lost 5 bases, with 8 bases between them. This chain's CDR3 is CASSQETDHNEQFF. In nucleotides, the CDR3 is TGCGCCAGCAGCCAAGAGACCGACCACAATGAGCAGTTCTTC.

This clone was picked up one time. J is TRBJ2-7 and V is TRBV7-2; D is perhaps TRBD2 (5 bases). Germline loops: CDR1 SGHTA, CDR2 FQGNSA. V lost 3 bases to trimming and J lost 7 bases, with 13 bases between them. The CDR3 consists of 13 residues. The CDR3 DNA reads as TGTGCCAGCAGCTTGAGGGAAAGTAGGGAGCAGTACTTC. This sequence encodes CASSLRESREQYF.

Only one count was recorded for this clone. The chain has TRBV13 and TRBJ2-1; the D call may be TRBD1 or TRBD2 (6 bases each). The CDR3 contains 18 residues. The V end lost 2 bases, the J end lost 1 base, and 18 bases lay between the germline ends. Germline V lookup: CDR1 PRHDT, CDR2 FYEKMQ (reference sequence). CDR3 residues: CASSLRLFGGWSYNEQFF. The CDR3 DNA reads as TGTGCCAGCAGCTTAAGGTTATTCGGGGGCTGGTCCTACAATGAGCAGTTCTTC.

This chain joins TRBV5-4 and TRBJ1-1; D not resolved. Trimming shortened V by 4 bases and J by 4 bases, and 26 bases separated the two germline ends. The germline gives CDR1 SGHNT, CDR2 YYREEE (reference sequence). This CDR3 region has 18 residues. CDR3 sequence: CASSKDPVPTRSSTEAFF. In nucleotides, the CDR3 is TGTGCCAGCAGCAAAGACCCGGTCCCCACTAGGAGTAGCACTGAAGCTTTCTTT. Supplemented by reference TRBV5-4 and TRBJ1-1, the full variable domain reads ETGVTQSPTHLIKTRGQQVTLRCSSQSGHNTVSWYQQALGQGPQFIFQYYREEENGRGNFPPRFSGLQFPNYSSELNVNALELDDSALYLCASSKDPVPTRSSTEAFFGQGTRLTVV.

V usage is TRBV4-3 and J usage is TRBJ2-1; the D gene is possibly TRBD2 (6 bases). Trimming left V 2 bases short and J 4 bases short, with 12 bases between. The germline V gene has CDR1 LGHNA and CDR2 YSLEER. This CDR3 contains 15 residues. In nucleotides, the CDR3 is TGCGCCAGCAGCCAACGACTAGGATCTTACAATGAGCAGTTCTTC. It encodes CASSQRLGSYNEQFF.

The V gene is TRBV5-1, the J gene TRBJ2-1; 9 nucleotides agree with TRBD2. This CDR3 has 15 amino acids. V dropped 0 bases and J dropped 10; count of bases not matched to a gene: 8. The germline gives CDR1 SGHRS, CDR2 YFSETQ. The CDR3 region has the DNA TGCGCCAGCAGCTTGGATATAGCGGGAGCCTACGAGCAGTTCTTC. Translation gives CASSLDIAGAYEQFF.

In this sample, this clone turned up once. The same CDR3 arises from other DNA sequences in this sample as well. This chain connects TRBV19 to TRBJ2-2; a possible D gene is TRBD1 (6 bases). Trimming pared 7 bases from V and 1 base from J, leaving 10 bases between. Germline V gene sequence: CDR1 LNHDA, CDR2 SQIVND (reference sequence). The CDR3 is made up of 14 amino acids. This CDR3 is CASTLTGNTGELFF. The CDR3 DNA reads TGTGCCAGTACCCTGACAGGGAACACCGGGGAGCTGTTTTTT.

This clone has just one count. This rearrangement joins TRBV7-2 to TRBJ2-5; the D gene is possibly TRBD2 (6 bases). Trimming cost V 1 base and J 4 bases, with 13 bases left between them. CDR1 is SGHTA and CDR2 is FQGNSA in the germline V gene. This CDR3 is 15 amino acids long. The CDR3 region is CASSLERTEGETQYF. The CDR3 region has the DNA TGTGCCAGCAGCTTAGAGCGAACGGAGGGAGAGACCCAGTACTTC.

In the case of this clone: Distinct nucleotide sequences in the sample also encode this CDR3. This chain connects TRBV10-3 to TRBJ2-5, with D possibly matching TRBD2 (6 bases). Germline lookup yields CDR1 ENHRY and CDR2 SYGVKD. CDR3 length: 11 residues. V lost 6 bases, J lost 5 bases, and 7 bases lay in between. The chain's CDR3 is CAISGGETQYF. CDR3 coding DNA: TGTGCCATCAGCGGAGGGGAGACCCAGTACTTC.

A note on this clone: This specimen includes other DNA sequences encoding the same CDR3. The genes are TRBV18 and TRBJ1-2; D gene unclear. Trimming shortened V by 2 bases and J by 2 bases, and 3 bases separated the two germline ends. The length of the CDR3 is 12 residues. Germline lookup yields CDR1 KGHSH and CDR2 LQKENI. In nucleotides, the CDR3 is TGTGCCAGCTCACCAGGGAACTATGGCTACACCTTC. It is translated as CASSPGNYGYTF.

Remarks on this clone: This clone may be a read error of a much larger clone one base away. CDR3 loop: CVSSLEQGGGYTF. The CDR3 nucleotides read TGTGTCAGCAGCTTGGAACAGGGGGGAGGCTACACCTTC. The rearrangement joins TRBV11-3 to TRBJ1-2; 8 bases align to TRBD1. Germline V gene data show CDR1 as SGHNT and CDR2 as YENEEA. This CDR3 has 13 amino acids.

The CDR3 here is CASSPSTSGGPDTQYF. CDR3 in DNA: TGTGCCAGCAGCCCCTCCACTAGCGGGGGCCCAGATACGCAGTATTTT. This sequence joins TRBV7-2 and TRBJ2-3; TRBD2 aligns across 11 bases. Germline CDR1 and CDR2: SGHTA and FQGNSA. The CDR3 is 16 amino acids. J was trimmed by 4 bases and V by 5 bases; bases with no gene match: 8.

V and J are TRBV30 and TRBJ2-1, with no clear D. V lost 5 bases and J lost 9, with 14 bases in between. Germline-derived CDR1 and CDR2 are GTSNPN and SVGIG (reference sequence). The CDR3 is made up of 12 amino acids. In DNA, the CDR3 is TGTGCCTGGGCTGTAACGGTTGGTGAGCAGTTCTTC. Translated: CAWAVTVGEQFF.

This chain uses TRBV7-9 with TRBJ2-7, with 12 nucleotides matching TRBD1. The V gene end was trimmed by 5 bases and the J gene end by 7 bases; junction bases not matched to a gene: 6. Germline CDR1 is SEHNR and CDR2 is FQNEAQ (reference sequence). This CDR3 has 14 residues. The chain's CDR3 is CASSPGDRGREQYF. The CDR3 bases are TGTGCCAGCAGCCCAGGGGACAGGGGGCGAGAGCAGTACTTC. Combining the CDR3 with reference TRBV7-9 and TRBJ2-7 gives the whole variable domain DTGVSQNPRHKITKRGQNVTFRCDPISEHNRLYWYRQTLGQGPEFLTYFQNEAQLEKSRLLSDRFSAERPKGSFSTLEIQRTEQGDSAMYLCASSPGDRGREQYFGPGTRLTVT.